The TCR beta chain described here comes from a study of Ad26.COV2.S vaccination and SARS-CoV-2 variants (dated by TCRdb to about 2021). Background on the whole study: Donors in the vaccine arm were drawn from COV1001, a multicentre, randomized, double-blind, placebo-controlled phase I-IIa trial testing Ad26.COV2.S in healthy adults. The TCR-sequenced set comprised about 30 samples: some 20 Ad26.COV2.S vaccine recipients, 5 placebo recipients and 8 SARS-CoV-2 convalescent individuals. Dosing of Ad26.COV2.S was intramuscular, at either 5x10^10 or 1x10^11 viral particles, delivered as one shot or as two shots spaced 56 days apart. Investigators remained blinded to trial group allocation during experiments and outcome assessment. Trial participants were randomized into five groups of five: low-dose or high-dose Ad26.COV2.S given once or twice, or placebo on both occasions. The specificity and breadth of SARS-CoV-2-reactive T cell receptors after Ad26.COV2.S vaccination were assessed by TCRbeta repertoire sequencing.

The investigation overall reported the following: Non-spike TCR breadth was comparable between vaccine and placebo recipients, consistent with the vaccine containing only spike. Spike-specific TCR breadth was higher in Ad26.COV2.S recipients than in placebo recipients (P = 0.0014). Comparing responses between vaccine doses or regimens was not something the study was powered to do. The authors noted that the TCR breadth and depth analyses may have underestimated total T cell responses. After vaccination, spike-specific CD8+ and CD4+ T cell responses were reported to show substantial breadth.

In regard to this clone: The antigen it binds to is not known. One base away there is no much larger clone; base qualities are not given.

V trim: 4 bases; J trim: 0 bases; unmatched bases: 2. Taken from cysteine to phenylalanine, the CDR3 has 14 residues. CDR3 DNA is the only sequence kept; it has 42 bases, read in frame from the first base. As encoded in the germline V gene, CDR1 is MDHEN while CDR2 is SYDVKM. This sample's treatment or condition label indicates: about 20 received Ad26.COV2.S at low or high dose, single or two shots; about 5 received placebo; per-sample allocation not given. For vaccine and placebo recipients, repertoires were sequenced using samples collected on day 63 after the first injection. In Cohort 1b, about two dozen adults aged 18-55 years were enrolled at a single site in Boston, USA, between 29 July and 7 August 2020. Ad26.COV2.S was a replication-incompetent adenovirus type 26 vector that expressed a prefusion-stabilized SARS-CoV-2 spike protein derived from the original Wuhan strain. TCRbeta CDR3 regions were sequenced with the immunoSEQ Assay. After extraction, genomic DNA underwent amplification by bias-controlled multiplex PCR, followed by high-throughput sequencing. Concerning the study's data processing: To quantify the absolute abundance of each unique TCRbeta CDR3 region, sequences were collapsed and filtered. T cell fraction was estimated by normalization of TCRbeta template counts to usable DNA, with usable DNA being measured through amplification of reference genes present in all nucleated cells. Repertoire TCRs were annotated as SARS-CoV-2-specific when V gene, CDR3 amino acid sequence and J gene were exactly matched to a known reactive TCR set. The reference SARS-CoV-2 TCR set was obtained from MIRA and was filtered for enrichment in COVID-19-positive ImmuneCODE repertoires, whereby public or cross-reactive TCRs were removed. Using the MIRA antigens, annotated TCRs were further analysed by specific ORF or by position within an ORF. Breadth was defined as annotated unique rearrangements over total unique productive rearrangements; depth was the summed frequency of those rearrangements. Two-sided Wilcoxon rank-sum tests were applied when comparing TCR breadth between groups. TCRdb's version of the immuneACCESS table is confined to in-frame rearrangements and falls short of the full clone set. An unresolved V gene accounts for under half of the shortfall where checked; the remainder is of unknown origin. That table supplies the V and J calls and clone size; D and trimming were determined from the DNA. Within this sample are roughly 500,000 clones, with 85% to 90% of them counted one time only. About 2.5% of the sample belongs to the ten largest clones.

Sequenced here: peripheral blood, sampled in a trial of Ad26.COV2.S vaccine versus placebo. The TCR was taken from a person between 18 and 59 years old who received the Ad26.COV2.S COVID-19 vaccine or a placebo. The chain links TRBV28 with TRBJ1-2, with TRBD1 identical over 7 junction bases. The sequenced DNA is TGTGCCAGCAGTTCAGGGGGGCCTAACTATGGCTACACCTTC. Translated, this gives CASSSGGPNYGYTF.